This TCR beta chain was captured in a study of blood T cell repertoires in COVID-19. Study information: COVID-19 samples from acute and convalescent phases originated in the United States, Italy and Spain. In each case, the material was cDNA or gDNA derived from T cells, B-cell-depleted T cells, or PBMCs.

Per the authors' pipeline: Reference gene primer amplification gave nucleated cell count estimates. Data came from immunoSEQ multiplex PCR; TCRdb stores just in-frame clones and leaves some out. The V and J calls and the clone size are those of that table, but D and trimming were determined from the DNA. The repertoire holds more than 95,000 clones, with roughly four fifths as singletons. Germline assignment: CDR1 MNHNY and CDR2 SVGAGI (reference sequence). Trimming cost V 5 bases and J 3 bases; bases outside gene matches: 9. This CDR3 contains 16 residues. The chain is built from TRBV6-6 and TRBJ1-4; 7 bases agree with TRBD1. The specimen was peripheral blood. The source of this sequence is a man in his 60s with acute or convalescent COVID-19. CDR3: CASSRGGELANEKLFF. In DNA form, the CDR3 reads TGTGCCAGCAGTCGAGGGGGCGAACTTGCTAATGAAAAACTGTTTTTT.